This T cell receptor beta chain was profiled in a study of cytomegalovirus exposure and HLA in healthy donors (dated by TCRdb to the late 2010s). Study-wide context: According to a later analysis, the 120 validation repertoires were produced on the same platform as the approximately 610 repertoires of the first cohort. The study aimed to test whether cataloging public T cell receptors could reveal signatures of past pathogen exposure. Besides the first cohort of roughly 640 subjects, a separate validation cohort made up of 120 or so different subjects was used. To predict cytomegalovirus infection status, the study brought together high-throughput TCR immunosequencing, statistical association of individual TCRs with disease status, and machine learning.

Donors formed part of the validation cohort, which comprised about 120 subjects and was distinct from the first cohort of fewer than 750 subjects. CDR1 and CDR2 are read off the germline V gene as MDHEN and SYDVKM. The CDR3 goes from the cysteine to the phenylalanine over 11 residues. Just CDR3 DNA is preserved here, 33 bases in frame from base 1. Trimming costs V 6 bases and J 11 bases, and their ends lie 14 bases apart. As to this clone: Its target antigen remains unknown. The input lacks base qualities; no much larger clone sits a single base away.

Results and caveats for the whole study, not just this receptor: A later analysis found that TCRs clustered in the first cohort also tended to co-occur in the approximately 120 validation repertoires, with 94% of cluster scores above 0. Most TCR sequences were observed very rarely across donors, whereas some public TCRs were present in many individuals. In both the original and validation cohorts, the classifier was reported to diagnose cytomegalovirus status with high specificity and sensitivity. The study gave a list of over 150 TCR beta chains associated with cytomegalovirus. A later analysis lacked HLA typing for the validation cohort, so it scored co-occurrence in that cohort across all 120 or so repertoires. The authors suggested that the approach could potentially be generalized to other disease states and immunological phenotypes. In vitro tests confirmed that three of the cytomegalovirus-associated TCR beta chains recognize cytomegalovirus antigens.

The library was made by the immunoSEQ multiplex PCR assay. For the original study's pipeline: A statistical classification framework was built for diagnosing cytomegalovirus status from the catalog of TCR beta chain sequences. The table was pulled from immuneACCESS by TCRdb, which kept in-frame rearrangements only. Such tables lose some clones; where checked, under half of the loss comes from unresolved V genes, and the rest has no known cause. That table gives V, J and clone size, and the DNA gave D and trimming. The sample has under 95,000 clones on record, under 95% of them singletons. The ten largest make up approximately 2% of the sample.

The clonotype originates from a young man in good health and CMV-seronegative. The source material was PBMCs. The sequence joins TRBV28 to TRBJ2-7, with the D segment identity uncertain. The CDR3 has the sequence CASSFATLEYF. The DNA reads as follows: TGTGCCAGCAGCTTTGCGACCCTAGAGTACTTC.